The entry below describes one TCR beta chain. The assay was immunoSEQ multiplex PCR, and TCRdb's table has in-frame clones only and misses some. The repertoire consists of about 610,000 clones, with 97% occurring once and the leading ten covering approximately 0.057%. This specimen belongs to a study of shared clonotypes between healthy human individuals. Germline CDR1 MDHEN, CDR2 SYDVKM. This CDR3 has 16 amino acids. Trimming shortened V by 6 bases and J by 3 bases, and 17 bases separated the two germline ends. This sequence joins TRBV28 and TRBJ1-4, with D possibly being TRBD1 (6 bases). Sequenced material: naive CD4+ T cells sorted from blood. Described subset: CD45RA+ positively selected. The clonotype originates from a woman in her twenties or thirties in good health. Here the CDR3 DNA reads TGTGCCAGCAGGTCGGGGCAGGGGAGACCTAATGAAAAACTGTTTTTT. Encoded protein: CASRSGQGRPNEKLFF.